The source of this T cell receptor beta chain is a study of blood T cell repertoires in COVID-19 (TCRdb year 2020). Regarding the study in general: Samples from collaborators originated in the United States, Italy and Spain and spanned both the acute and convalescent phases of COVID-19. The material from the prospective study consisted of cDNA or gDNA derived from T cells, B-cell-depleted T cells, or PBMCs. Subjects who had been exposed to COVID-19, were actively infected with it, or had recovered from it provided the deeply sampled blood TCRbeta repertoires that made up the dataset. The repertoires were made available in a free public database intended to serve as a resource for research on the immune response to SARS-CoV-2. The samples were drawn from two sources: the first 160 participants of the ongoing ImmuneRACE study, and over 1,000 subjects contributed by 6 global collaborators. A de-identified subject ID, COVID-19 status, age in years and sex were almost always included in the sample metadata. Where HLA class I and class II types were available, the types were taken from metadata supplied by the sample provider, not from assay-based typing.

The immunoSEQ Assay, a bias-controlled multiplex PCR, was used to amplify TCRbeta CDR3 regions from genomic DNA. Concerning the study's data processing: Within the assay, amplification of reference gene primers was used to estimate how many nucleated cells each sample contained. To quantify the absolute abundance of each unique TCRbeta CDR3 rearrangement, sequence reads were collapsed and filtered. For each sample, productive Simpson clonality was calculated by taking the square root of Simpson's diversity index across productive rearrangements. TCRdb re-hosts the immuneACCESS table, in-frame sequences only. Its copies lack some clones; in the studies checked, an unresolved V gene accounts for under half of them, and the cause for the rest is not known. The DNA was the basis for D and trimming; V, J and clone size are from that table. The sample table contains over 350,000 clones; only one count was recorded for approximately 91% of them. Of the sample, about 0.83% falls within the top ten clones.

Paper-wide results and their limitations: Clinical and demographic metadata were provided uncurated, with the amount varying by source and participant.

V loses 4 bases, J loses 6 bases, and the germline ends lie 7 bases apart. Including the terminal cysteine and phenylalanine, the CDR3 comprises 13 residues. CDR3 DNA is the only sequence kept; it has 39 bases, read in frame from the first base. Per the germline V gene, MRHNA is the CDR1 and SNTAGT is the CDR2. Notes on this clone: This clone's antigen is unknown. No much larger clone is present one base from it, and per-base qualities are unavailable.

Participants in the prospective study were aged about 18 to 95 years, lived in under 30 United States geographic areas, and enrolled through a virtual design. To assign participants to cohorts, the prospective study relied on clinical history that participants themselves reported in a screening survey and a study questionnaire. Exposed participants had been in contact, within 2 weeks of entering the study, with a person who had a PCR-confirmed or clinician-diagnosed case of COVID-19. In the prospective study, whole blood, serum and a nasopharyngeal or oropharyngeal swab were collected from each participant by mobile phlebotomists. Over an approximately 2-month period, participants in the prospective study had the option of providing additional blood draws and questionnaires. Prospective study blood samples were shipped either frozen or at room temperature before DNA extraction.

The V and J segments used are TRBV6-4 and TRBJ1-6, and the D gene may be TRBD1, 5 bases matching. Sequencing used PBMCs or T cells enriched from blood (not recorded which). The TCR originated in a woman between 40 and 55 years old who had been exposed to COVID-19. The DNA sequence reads TGTGCCAGCAGTGCGACAGCTAATTCACCCCTCCACTTT. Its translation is CASSATANSPLHF.